A single sample is the source of the 31 T cell receptor beta chains below, sequenced in a study of T cell responses to AZD1222 COVID-19 vaccine. Libraries were prepared by immunoSEQ multiplex PCR; TCRdb keeps only in-frame clonotypes and omits some of them. The sample comprises around 180,000 clones, just over 90% of which are singletons, and about 2.6% rests with the top ten. This specimen was peripheral blood, taken on day 0 of AZD1222 vaccination. All receptors derive from an adult in good health.

This rearrangement joins TRBV10-3 to TRBJ1-5; D is ambiguous. V gave up 0 bases and J gave up 1 base, with 10 bases separating them. CDR1 and CDR2 (germline): ENHRY, SYGVKD. This CDR3 comprises 16 residues. The DNA of the CDR3 is TGTGCCATCAGTGAGTCGCGTGCGGGGAGCAATCAGCCCCAGCATTTT. Translation gives CAISESRAGSNQPQHF.

The chain has TRBV7-2 and TRBJ1-5; 9 positions match TRBD1. The CDR3 length is 14 residues. After removal of 5 bases from V and 9 bases from J, the junction contained 8 bases not matched to a gene. The germline CDR1 and CDR2 sequences are SGHTA and FQGNSA. CDR3 DNA sequence: TGTGCCAGCAGCCCGGACAGGGGAGCAAGGCCCCAGCATTTT. Amino acids: CASSPDRGARPQHF.

The chain couples TRBV29-1 to TRBJ1-1; D remains ambiguous. This CDR3 contains 11 residues. In germline, CDR1 is SQVTM, CDR2 ANQGSEA. CDR3 sequence reads: CTTRVNTEAFF. The CDR3 DNA sequence: TGCACCACACGGGTGAACACTGAAGCTTTCTTT.

The chain is built from TRBV7-3 and TRBJ1-1, with D possibly being TRBD1 (5 bases). Germline assignment: CDR1 SGHTA and CDR2 FQGTGA. The CDR3 consists of 16 residues. With 5 bases removed from V and 5 bases from J, the gap between germline ends came to 21 bases. CDR3 amino acids: CASSPGRIALGTEAFF. DNA for the CDR3: TGTGCCAGCAGCCCGGGACGGATCGCCTTGGGTACTGAAGCTTTCTTT.

The chain employs TRBV7-9 and TRBJ1-2; no reliable D call. V lost 1 base to trimming and J lost 3 bases, with 12 bases between them. CDR3 length: 15 residues. Per the germline V gene, CDR1 is SEHNR and CDR2 is FQNEAQ (reference sequence). The CDR3 DNA sequence: TGTGCCAGCAGCTTAGTCGGCTCGACCCACTATGGCTACACCTTC. As protein: CASSLVGSTHYGYTF. Drawing the rest from reference TRBV7-9 and TRBJ1-2, the complete variable domain is DTGVSQNPRHKITKRGQNVTFRCDPISEHNRLYWYRQTLGQGPEFLTYFQNEAQLEKSRLLSDRFSAERPKGSFSTLEIQRTEQGDSAMYLCASSLVGSTHYGYTFGSGTRLTVV.

The V call is TRBV3-1 (or the pseudogene TRBV3-2), the J call TRBJ1-6; D might be TRBD1 (5 bases). Per the germline V gene, CDR1 is LGHDT and CDR2 is YNNKEL (reference sequence). The CDR3 has 17 amino acids. Trimming removed 0 bases from V and 9 bases from J, with 18 bases in between. This chain's CDR3 is CASSQDRRGLGGSPLHF. In DNA form, the CDR3 reads TGTGCCAGCAGCCAAGATAGGCGGGGTTTGGGGGGTTCACCCCTCCACTTT.

CDR3 residues: CASSILAGGADTQYF. The CDR3 DNA is TGTGCCAGTAGTATTCTAGCGGGGGGCGCAGATACGCAGTATTTT. The chain has TRBV19 and TRBJ2-3; 11 nucleotides align to TRBD2. The V segment lost 3 bases and the J segment 4 bases; nucleotides outside the gene matches: 3. CDR1 and CDR2 (germline): LNHDA, SQIVND (reference sequence). The CDR3 length is 15 residues.

V and J are TRBV2 and TRBJ2-3, with 8 positions matching TRBD2. In germline, CDR1 is SNHLY, CDR2 FYNNEI. Germline trimming cut 7 bases from V and 4 bases from J; bases unmatched to any gene: 13. CDR3 length: 16 residues. CDR3 DNA: TGTGCCAGCACTCTCCTCCAGCGGGGGCGTCCAGATACGCAGTATTTT. This encodes CASTLLQRGRPDTQYF.

The J gene is TRBJ1-1, the V gene TRBV9, with a weak D call TRBD1 (5 bases). The germline V and J ends were trimmed by 4 bases and 5 bases, with 12 bases remaining between them. The CDR3 runs to 13 residues. From germline, CDR1 is SGDLS and CDR2 YYNGEE. Here the CDR3 reads CASSPLGGTEAFF. The CDR3, as DNA: TGTGCCAGCAGCCCACTTGGGGGGACTGAAGCTTTCTTT.

As DNA, the CDR3 is TGTGCCAGCAGCATCTTAGGGGGTAGCGGGGTTGCGTATTTT. Amino acids: CASSILGGSGVAYF. The V call is TRBV7-2, the J call TRBJ2-3, with 8 bases fitting TRBD2. Trimming took 5 bases from V and 14 from J; bases not matched to a gene: 15. Germline V gene sequence: CDR1 SGHTA, CDR2 FQGNSA. The CDR3 runs to 14 residues. Using reference TRBV7-2 and TRBJ2-3 for the parts outside the CDR3, the full variable domain is GAGVSQSPSNKVTEKGKDVELRCDPISGHTALYWYRQSLGQGLEFLIYFQGNSAPDKSGLPSDRFSAERTGGSVSTLTIQRTQQEDSAVYLCASSILGGSGVAYFGPGTRLTVL.

This clone was picked up one time. The V call is TRBV20-1, the J call TRBJ2-3, with 7 bases that match TRBD2. V dropped 1 base and J dropped 11; count of bases not matched to a gene: 3. CDR3 length equals 11 residues. Germline values: CDR1 DFQATT, CDR2 SNEGSKA (reference sequence). CDR3 region: CSARVTGGQYF. CDR3 nucleotides: TGCAGTGCTAGAGTTACGGGGGGGCAGTATTTT.

The rearrangement links TRBV10-3 to TRBJ1-1; possible D gene TRBD1, 5 bases. Germline V gene data show CDR1 as ENHRY and CDR2 as SYGVKD. The CDR3 consists of 15 residues. V was clipped by 2 bases and J by 0 bases, with 10 bases between them. The CDR3 here is CAISEEGTVNTEAFF. The CDR3 coding sequence is TGTGCCATCAGTGAGGAGGGGACGGTGAACACTGAAGCTTTCTTT.

The chain combines TRBV29-1 with TRBJ1-5; no clear D. CDR1 is SQVTM, CDR2 ANQGSEA, per germline. The CDR3 has 12 amino acids. V lost 4 bases and J lost 6, with 10 bases in between. The chain's CDR3 is CSVADPGQPQHF. The CDR3, as DNA: TGCAGCGTTGCTGACCCAGGTCAGCCCCAGCATTTT.

CDR3 amino acids: CASSLATVEQYF. The CDR3 DNA reads TGTGCCAGCAGCTTGGCGACGGTAGAGCAGTACTTC. The chain recombines TRBV11-2 with TRBJ2-7; D uncertain. The CDR3 has 12 residues. Germline CDR1 SGHAT, CDR2 FQNNGV. Trimming removed 3 bases from V and 7 bases from J, with 10 bases in between.

This chain joins TRBV7-9 and TRBJ1-3; D remains unclear. The CDR3 spans 13 residues. V was shortened by 6 bases and J by 0 bases, with 6 bases between the two germline ends. Germline loops: CDR1 SEHNR, CDR2 FQNEAQ (reference sequence). The CDR3 sequence: CASRYFSGNTIYF. The CDR3 DNA sequence: TGTGCCAGCAGGTATTTCTCTGGAAACACCATATATTTT.

This clone has a single count. This chain uses TRBV11-1 with TRBJ2-1, with D possibly TRBD2 on 5 matching bases. V was cut by 4 bases and J by 10 bases, with 14 bases left in between. Germline lookup yields CDR1 SGHAT and CDR2 FQDESV (reference sequence). This CDR3 is 13 amino acids long. CDR3 nucleotide sequence: TGTGCCAGCAGCTCCAACTTACTAGAAGAGCAGTTCTTC. Its translation: CASSSNLLEEQFF. Looking up the rest from reference TRBV11-1 and TRBJ2-1 gives the full variable domain: EAEVAQSPRYKITEKSQAVAFWCDPISGHATLYWYRQILGQGPELLVQFQDESVVDDSQLPKDRFSAERLKGVDSTLKIQPAELGDSAMYLCASSSNLLEEQFFGPGTRLTVL.

The V and J genes are TRBV6-5 and TRBJ1-6; TRBD1 aligns across 9 bases. Germline CDR1 reads MNHEY; CDR2 reads SVGAGI. The CDR3 extends over 15 amino acids. With 6 bases clipped from V and 8 bases from J, the junction kept 8 bases outside the gene matches. The DNA for the CDR3 is TGTGCCAGCAGACCCAAGACAGGGGGTTATTCACCCCTCCACTTT. It encodes CASRPKTGGYSPLHF.

The gene calls are TRBV2 and TRBJ2-5; 11 nucleotides agree with TRBD1. The CDR3 length is 15 residues. Trimming cost V 5 bases and J 7 bases; bases outside gene matches: 9. CDR1 is SNHLY and CDR2 is FYNNEI in the germline V gene. The DNA of the CDR3 is TGTGCCAGCAGTACCCGGGGACAGGGGGTTGGGACCCAGTACTTC. Protein: CASSTRGQGVGTQYF.

The chain is built from TRBV7-2 and TRBJ1-2; the D gene is possibly TRBD1 (5 bases). Trimming took 2 bases from V and 4 from J, leaving 11 bases between them. The CDR3 length is 14 residues. Germline CDR1 SGHTA, CDR2 FQGNSA. In DNA form, the CDR3 reads TGTGCCAGCAGCTTACCCGGGACGGCCTATGGCTACACCTTC. Translating it yields CASSLPGTAYGYTF.

This sequence joins TRBV9 and TRBJ1-2; no reliable D call. The CDR3 extends over 12 amino acids. Between the trimmed V and J ends, which lost 0 bases and 12 bases, there was a span of 12 bases. Germline-derived CDR1 and CDR2 are SGDLS and YYNGEE. CDR3 loop: CASSVAEVPDTF. CDR3 nucleotides: TGTGCCAGCAGCGTAGCCGAGGTCCCTGACACCTTC.

This chain connects TRBV9 to TRBJ1-6; D remains unclear. V was trimmed by 0 bases and J by 7 bases, leaving 8 bases between them. From germline, CDR1 is SGDLS and CDR2 YYNGEE. The CDR3 is made up of 14 amino acids. The CDR3 is CASSVGAENSPLHF. As DNA, the CDR3 is TGTGCCAGCAGCGTAGGCGCGGAGAATTCACCCCTCCACTTT.

This chain links TRBV4-3 with TRBJ1-2; 7 positions agree with TRBD1. CDR3 size: 17 residues. Unmatched junction bases numbered 12, after V lost 1 base and J lost 4 bases. CDR1 and CDR2 (germline): LGHNA, YSLEER. CDR3 nucleotides: TGCGCCAGCAGCCAAGGGTCGGCCACGGGACAGTCCTATGGCTACACCTTC. This codes for CASSQGSATGQSYGYTF.

V usage is TRBV7-2 and J usage is TRBJ1-1, with D perhaps TRBD1 (5 bases). This CDR3 spans 14 amino acids. V was pared by 6 bases and J by 3 bases, with 14 bases between. Per germline, CDR1 SGHTA and CDR2 FQGNSA. The CDR3 reads CASSPAQGYTEAFF. The CDR3 DNA reads as TGTGCCAGCAGTCCAGCCCAGGGTTACACTGAAGCTTTCTTT. The full variable domain, completed using reference TRBV7-2 and TRBJ1-1, is GAGVSQSPSNKVTEKGKDVELRCDPISGHTALYWYRQSLGQGLEFLIYFQGNSAPDKSGLPSDRFSAERTGGSVSTLTIQRTQQEDSAVYLCASSPAQGYTEAFFGQGTRLTVV.

The chain is built from TRBV5-6 and TRBJ2-1, with TRBD1 matching 9 bases. This CDR3 region has 14 residues. Germline values: CDR1 SGHDT, CDR2 YYEEEE. V trimming: 3 bases; J trimming: 7 bases; junction bases outside the gene matches: 5. The CDR3 DNA sequence: TGTGCCAGCAGCTGGGGGACAGGGCGGAATGAGCAGTTCTTC. The encoded protein is CASSWGTGRNEQFF. Filled out from reference TRBV5-6 and TRBJ2-1, the complete variable domain reads DAGVTQSPTHLIKTRGQQVTLRCSPKSGHDTVSWYQQALGQGPQFIFQYYEEEERQRGNFPDRFSGHQFPNYSSELNVNALLLGDSALYLCASSWGTGRNEQFFGPGTRLTVL.

The gene calls are TRBV9 and TRBJ2-7; TRBD1 matches at 9 bases. Trimming removed 1 base from V and 4 bases from J; junction bases left unmatched: 6. The germline gives CDR1 SGDLS, CDR2 YYNGEE. This CDR3 contains 15 residues. The chain's CDR3 is CASSVSTGGVYEQYF. CDR3 nucleotide sequence: TGTGCCAGCAGCGTATCGACAGGGGGAGTTTACGAGCAGTACTTC.

The gene calls are TRBV5-6 and TRBJ1-2; the D gene is possibly TRBD1 (6 bases). The V gene's germline CDR1 is SGHDT and CDR2 YYEEEE. V gave up 2 bases and J gave up 5 bases, with 10 bases separating them. This CDR3 contains 13 residues. CDR3 DNA sequence: TGTGCCAGCAGCTTAAACAGGGAATATGGCTACACCTTC. Protein: CASSLNREYGYTF.

The chain couples TRBV18 to TRBJ1-3; no clear D gene. The V end lost 1 base, the J end lost 0 bases, and 10 bases lay between the germline ends. The germline V gene has CDR1 KGHSH and CDR2 LQKENI. This CDR3 is built from 16 residues. This chain's CDR3 is CASSPQAAGSGNTIYF. As DNA, the CDR3 is TGTGCCAGCTCACCACAGGCTGCGGGCTCTGGAAACACCATATATTTT. The full variable domain, in which reference TRBV18 and TRBJ1-3 provide the parts outside the CDR3, is NAGVMQNPRHLVRRRGQEARLRCSPMKGHSHVYWYRQLPEEGLKFMVYLQKENIIDESGMPKERFSAEFPKEGPSILRIQQVVRGDSAAYFCASSPQAAGSGNTIYFGEGSWLTVV.

The gene calls are TRBV7-9 and TRBJ1-2; D remains unclear. Deletions cut 0 bases from V and 8 bases from J, with 13 bases between. The CDR3 contains 14 residues. Per the germline V gene, CDR1 is SEHNR and CDR2 is FQNEAQ (reference sequence). The CDR3, as DNA: TGTGCCAGCAGCTTAGCGAGAGGGAAGCACGGCTACACCTTC. Its translation: CASSLARGKHGYTF.

The chain joins TRBV4-1 to TRBJ2-6; no clear D gene. V shed 3 bases and J shed 2 bases, with 8 bases lying between them. In germline, CDR1 is MGHRA, CDR2 YSYEKL. The CDR3 has 15 residues. DNA of the CDR3: TGCGCCAGCAGCCATGTCGAGGCTGGGGCCAACGTCCTGACTTTC. Amino acid sequence: CASSHVEAGANVLTF.

The chain has TRBV27 and TRBJ1-1; no definite D call. This CDR3 has 13 amino acids. V lost 3 bases and J 1 base, leaving 6 bases between the germline ends. Germline loops: CDR1 MNHEY, CDR2 SMNVEV (reference sequence). CDR3 region: CASSFSGNTEAFF. The CDR3 bases are TGTGCCAGCAGTTTTAGTGGGAACACTGAAGCTTTCTTT.

As regards this clone: A read error may account for a junction end that differs from germline. CDR3 sequence (DNA): TGCGCCAGCCTCAGGGGCGCCCACTTC. This gives the protein CASLRGAHF. The chain recombines TRBV10-1 with TRBJ1-2; possible D gene TRBD1, 6 bases. Germline V lookup: CDR1 WNHNN, CDR2 SYGVQD (reference sequence). This CDR3 contains 9 residues.